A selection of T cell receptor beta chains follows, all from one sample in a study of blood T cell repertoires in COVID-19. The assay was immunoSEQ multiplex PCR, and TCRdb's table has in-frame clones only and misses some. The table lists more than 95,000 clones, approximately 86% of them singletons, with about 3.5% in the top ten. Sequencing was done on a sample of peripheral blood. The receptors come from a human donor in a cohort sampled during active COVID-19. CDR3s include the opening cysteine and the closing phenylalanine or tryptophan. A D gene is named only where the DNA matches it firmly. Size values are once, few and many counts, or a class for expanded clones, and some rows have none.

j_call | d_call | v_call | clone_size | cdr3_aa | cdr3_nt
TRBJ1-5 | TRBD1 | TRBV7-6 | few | CAIPGQGIELSNQPQHF | TGTGCCATTCCGGGACAGGGAATAGAGTTGAGCAATCAGCCCCAGCATTTT
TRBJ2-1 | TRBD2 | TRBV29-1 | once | CSVGLAAYYNEQFF | TGCAGCGTTGGACTAGCGGCCTATTACAATGAGCAGTTCTTC
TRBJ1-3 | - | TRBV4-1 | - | CASSQAPGRERGNTIYF | TGCGCCAGCAGCCAAGCACCAGGAAGAGAAAGGGGAAACACCATATATTTT
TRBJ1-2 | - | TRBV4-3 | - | CASSQAFLYGYTF | TGCGCCAGCAGCCAAGCGTTCCTCTATGGCTACACCTTC
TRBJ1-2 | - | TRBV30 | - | CAWSQRTANYGYTF | TGTGCCTGGAGCCAAAGAACAGCAAACTATGGCTACACCTTC
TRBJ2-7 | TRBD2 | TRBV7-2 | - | CASSVGGRGYEQYF | TGTGCCAGCAGCGTGGGGGGGAGGGGCTACGAGCAGTACTTC
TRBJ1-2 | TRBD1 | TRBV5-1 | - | CASSWTGSYGYTF | TGCGCCAGCAGCTGGACAGGATCATATGGCTACACCTTC
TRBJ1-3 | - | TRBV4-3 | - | CASSQQGSGNTIYF | TGCGCCAGCAGCCAACAGGGGTCTGGAAACACCATATATTTT
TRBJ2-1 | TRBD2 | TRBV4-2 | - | CASSPAGGFAQFF | TGTGCCAGCAGCCCCGCGGGAGGATTCGCGCAGTTCTTC
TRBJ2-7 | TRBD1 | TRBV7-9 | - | CASSLEGQGAHEQYF | TGTGCCAGCAGCTTAGAGGGCCAGGGGGCCCACGAGCAGTACTTC
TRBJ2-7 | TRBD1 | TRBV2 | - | CASRADRGNTYEQYF | TGTGCCAGCAGGGCGGACAGGGGGAATACCTACGAGCAGTACTTC
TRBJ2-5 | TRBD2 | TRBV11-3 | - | CASSQGTSGLETQYF | TGTGCCAGCAGTCAGGGGACTAGCGGGTTAGAGACCCAGTACTTC
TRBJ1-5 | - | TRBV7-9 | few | CASSLVGDNQPQHF | TGTGCCAGCAGTCTGGTGGGAGACAATCAGCCCCAGCATTTT
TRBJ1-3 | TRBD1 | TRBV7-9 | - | CASSFGQGVRSGNTIYF | TGTGCCAGCAGCTTTGGACAGGGCGTTCGTTCTGGAAACACCATATATTTT
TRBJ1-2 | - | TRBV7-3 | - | CASSLNGDIRQVVGYTF | TGTGCCAGCAGCTTAAATGGGGACATCCGCCAGGTAGTTGGCTACACCTTC
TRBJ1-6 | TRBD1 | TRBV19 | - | CASAGTGDSPLHF | TGTGCCAGCGCCGGGACAGGAGATTCACCCCTCCACTTT
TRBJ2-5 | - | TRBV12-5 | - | CASGRTLQETQYF | TGTGCTAGTGGACGGACTCTACAAGAGACCCAGTACTTC
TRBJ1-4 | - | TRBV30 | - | CAWSNLKEKLFF | TGTGCCTGGAGTAATCTAAAGGAAAAACTGTTTTTT
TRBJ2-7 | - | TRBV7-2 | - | CASSPPRSSSREQYF | TGTGCCAGCAGCCCTCCCCGGTCTTCGTCGAGGGAGCAGTACTTC
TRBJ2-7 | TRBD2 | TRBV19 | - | CASSSGTSGRYEQYF | TGTGCCAGTAGTTCGGGGACTAGCGGCCGCTACGAGCAGTACTTC
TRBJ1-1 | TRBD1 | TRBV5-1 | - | CASSLAAGGGRENTEAFF | TGCGCCAGCAGCTTGGCCGCGGGAGGGGGCAGGGAGAACACTGAAGCTTTCTTT
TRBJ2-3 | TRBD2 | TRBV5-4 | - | CASSATSGGASDTQYF | TGTGCCAGCAGCGCAACTAGCGGGGGGGCCTCAGATACGCAGTATTTT
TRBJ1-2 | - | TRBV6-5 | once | CASSYSQEGYYGYTF | TGTGCCAGCAGTTACTCGCAGGAGGGCTACTATGGCTACACCTTC
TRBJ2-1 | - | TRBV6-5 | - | CASKTEKSSYNEQFF | TGTGCCAGCAAGACAGAGAAGAGCTCCTACAATGAGCAGTTCTTC
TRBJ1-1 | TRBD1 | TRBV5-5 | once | CASRSPGTGRTEAFF | TGTGCCAGCAGAAGTCCCGGGACAGGGAGAACTGAAGCTTTCTTT
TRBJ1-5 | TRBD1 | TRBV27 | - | CASSLSGTGATQPQHF | TGTGCCAGCAGTTTATCGGGGACAGGGGCAACTCAGCCCCAGCATTTT
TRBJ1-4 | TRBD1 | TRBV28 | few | CASSFTGGDEKLFF | TGTGCCAGCAGTTTTACAGGGGGGGACGAAAAACTGTTTTTT
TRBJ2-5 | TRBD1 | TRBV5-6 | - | CASSWGTAQETQYF | TGTGCCAGCAGCTGGGGGACAGCCCAAGAGACCCAGTACTTC
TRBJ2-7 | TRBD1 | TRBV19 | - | CASSHRPGTGGYEQYF | TGTGCCAGTAGTCACCGACCTGGGACAGGGGGCTACGAGCAGTACTTC